This T cell receptor (beta chain) came from a study of T cells after yellow fever vaccination. Study at large: Those fractions that held only low numbers of cells were prepared using the SMART-Seq v4 Ultra Low Input RNA kit.

Study-wide results and limits: Subsequent to the booster, the majority of primary-vaccination clones reappeared (under 98% CD4, approximately 85% CD8). Abundant clonotypes from the bulk population could get into FACS-sorted repertoires as contaminants.

Note on this clonotype: Its antigen is still unknown.

TCR cDNA, made by 5'RACE template switching, carried an added universal primer site and UMIs. Each CDR3 protein gets one entry after TCRdb re-called the 5' RACE reads with MiXCR. The data hold 200,000 to 300,000 distinct CDR3 sequences, with roughly 3.7% observed a single time. The receptor comes from a man between 18 and 29 years old who received the YFV17D yellow fever vaccine. Sequencing used PBMCs, obtained 15 days after the yellow fever booster vaccination.

The CDR3 protein is CASRSIRDPTNEQFF. The CDR3 DNA sequence: TGTGCCAGCAGATCTATCCGGGACCCGACGAATGAGCAGTTCTTC. This chain joins TRBV7-3 and TRBJ2-1; D possibly matches TRBD1 or TRBD2 (5 bases each). Germline V gene data show CDR1 as SGHTA and CDR2 as FQGTGA. The CDR3 is 15 amino acids. Deletions cut 6 bases from V and 7 bases from J, with 19 bases between.